This is a list of T cell receptor beta chains from one sample in a study of blood T cell repertoires in COVID-19. Method: immunoSEQ multiplex PCR; TCRdb's copy keeps in-frame clones and lacks some. The profile shows 230,000 or so clones, more than 80% of them singletons. The specimen was peripheral blood. The source is a woman of 80 years or more with COVID-19, enrolled during active disease. Both conserved end residues are part of each CDR3. Fields, in order: V gene, D gene, J gene, clone size, CDR3 protein, CDR3 DNA. The D gene is left open where the match is weak. The size field is filled for only some rows; it gives once, few, many or a size class.

v_call: TRBV6-1; d_call: TRBD1; j_call: TRBJ1-2; clone_size: -; cdr3_aa: CASSALPGQGAYGYTF; cdr3_nt: TGTGCCAGCAGTGCCCTTCCGGGACAGGGGGCCTATGGCTACACCTTC
v_call: TRBV7-9; d_call: TRBD2; j_call: TRBJ2-3; clone_size: -; cdr3_aa: CASSLERGPYPQYF; cdr3_nt: TGTGCCAGCAGCTTAGAGCGGGGCCCCTATCCGCAGTATTTT
v_call: TRBV19; d_call: -; j_call: TRBJ1-2; clone_size: -; cdr3_aa: CASSIGRGSYGYTF; cdr3_nt: TGTGCCAGTAGTATAGGCAGGGGTTCCTATGGCTACACCTTC
v_call: TRBV7-7; d_call: -; j_call: TRBJ2-7; clone_size: once; cdr3_aa: CASSPTRTSYEQYF; cdr3_nt: TGTGCTAGCAGCCCGACTAGGACCTCCTACGAGCAGTACTTC
v_call: TRBV7-2; d_call: -; j_call: TRBJ2-1; clone_size: -; cdr3_aa: CASSFGGPDNEQFF; cdr3_nt: TGTGCCAGCAGCTTCGGGGGTCCTGACAATGAGCAGTTCTTC
v_call: TRBV2; d_call: -; j_call: TRBJ2-7; clone_size: -; cdr3_aa: CASSLSGSYEQYF; cdr3_nt: TGTGCCAGCTCCCTCAGCGGGTCCTACGAGCAGTACTTC
v_call: TRBV7-9; d_call: TRBD1; j_call: TRBJ1-1; clone_size: -; cdr3_aa: CASSPGGPTEAFF; cdr3_nt: TGTGCCAGCAGCCCAGGGGGCCCCACTGAAGCTTTCTTT
v_call: TRBV5-1; d_call: TRBD1; j_call: TRBJ1-1; clone_size: -; cdr3_aa: CASSLGDRGRNTEAFF; cdr3_nt: TGCGCCAGCAGCTTGGGGGACAGGGGGAGGAACACTGAAGCTTTCTTT
v_call: TRBV30; d_call: -; j_call: TRBJ1-1; clone_size: -; cdr3_aa: CAWSSLVFARLAFF; cdr3_nt: TGTGCCTGGAGTTCGCTCGTCTTCGCGCGGTTGGCTTTCTTT
v_call: TRBV5-1; d_call: -; j_call: TRBJ2-3; clone_size: -; cdr3_aa: CASSDRGALGDTQYF; cdr3_nt: TGCGCCAGCAGCGATCGGGGGGCGCTGGGGGATACGCAGTATTTT
v_call: TRBV6-5; d_call: -; j_call: TRBJ1-3; clone_size: -; cdr3_aa: CASSYSRTASGNTIYF; cdr3_nt: TGTGCCAGCAGTTACTCGAGGACAGCCTCTGGAAACACCATATATTTT
v_call: TRBV5-1; d_call: -; j_call: TRBJ1-1; clone_size: -; cdr3_aa: CASSLEGRVEAFF; cdr3_nt: TGCGCCAGCAGCTTGGAGGGCAGGGTTGAAGCTTTCTTT
v_call: TRBV9; d_call: -; j_call: TRBJ1-6; clone_size: -; cdr3_aa: CASSVGPGGLYNSPLHF; cdr3_nt: TGTGCCAGCAGCGTAGGTCCCGGGGGGCTTTATAATTCACCCCTCCACTTT
v_call: TRBV27; d_call: -; j_call: TRBJ2-1; clone_size: -; cdr3_aa: CASSLKPSAEQFF; cdr3_nt: TGTGCCAGCAGCCTTAAGCCCTCTGCTGAGCAGTTCTTC
v_call: TRBV5-1; d_call: TRBD1; j_call: TRBJ2-3; clone_size: -; cdr3_aa: CASTGEAGGRNTQYF; cdr3_nt: TGCGCCAGCACCGGTGAAGCAGGGGGCCGTAATACGCAGTATTTT
v_call: TRBV14; d_call: TRBD1; j_call: TRBJ1-1; clone_size: -; cdr3_aa: CASSQGRGITEAFF; cdr3_nt: TGTGCCAGCAGCCAAGGCAGGGGGATCACTGAAGCTTTCTTT
v_call: TRBV30; d_call: TRBD1; j_call: TRBJ1-1; clone_size: -; cdr3_aa: CAWSAFGTGGDGNTEAFF; cdr3_nt: TGTGCCTGGAGTGCCTTTGGGACAGGGGGCGATGGGAACACTGAAGCTTTCTTT
v_call: TRBV9; d_call: TRBD2; j_call: TRBJ2-1; clone_size: -; cdr3_aa: CASSAPGGLAEQFF; cdr3_nt: TGTGCCAGCAGCGCCCCAGGTGGACTAGCCGAGCAGTTCTTC
v_call: TRBV7-2; d_call: TRBD2; j_call: TRBJ2-1; clone_size: -; cdr3_aa: CASSLVGTSVEQFF; cdr3_nt: TGTGCCAGCAGCTTAGTCGGGACTAGCGTCGAGCAGTTCTTC
v_call: TRBV15; d_call: -; j_call: TRBJ2-2; clone_size: once; cdr3_aa: CATSRASLPGHRDTGELFF; cdr3_nt: TGTGCCACCAGCAGGGCGTCCCTCCCGGGACACCGGGACACCGGGGAGCTGTTTTTT
v_call: TRBV6-2/TRBV6-3; d_call: TRBD2; j_call: TRBJ2-1; clone_size: -; cdr3_aa: CASSPTTGLAAYYNEQFF; cdr3_nt: TGTGCCAGCAGTCCGACGACGGGACTAGCGGCCTACTACAATGAGCAGTTCTTC
v_call: TRBV9; d_call: -; j_call: TRBJ2-1; clone_size: -; cdr3_aa: CASSVNMGGPGNEQFF; cdr3_nt: TGTGCCAGCAGCGTAAATATGGGAGGCCCCGGCAATGAGCAGTTCTTC
v_call: TRBV5-8; d_call: -; j_call: TRBJ2-2; clone_size: -; cdr3_aa: CASSLVRGTTGELFF; cdr3_nt: TGTGCCAGCAGCTTGGTCAGGGGTACCACCGGGGAGCTGTTTTTT
v_call: TRBV24-1; d_call: TRBD1; j_call: TRBJ2-3; clone_size: -; cdr3_aa: CATGVKQGSTDTQYF; cdr3_nt: TGTGCCACGGGTGTGAAACAGGGGAGCACAGATACGCAGTATTTT
v_call: TRBV4-3; d_call: -; j_call: TRBJ1-2; clone_size: -; cdr3_aa: CASSQVVSLGYTF; cdr3_nt: TGCGCCAGCAGCCAAGTAGTTTCTCTTGGCTACACCTTC
v_call: TRBV7-2; d_call: -; j_call: TRBJ2-5; clone_size: -; cdr3_aa: CASSLGDYLQETQYF; cdr3_nt: TGTGCCAGCAGCTTAGGTGACTACCTCCAAGAGACCCAGTACTTC
v_call: TRBV7-2; d_call: TRBD2; j_call: TRBJ2-7; clone_size: -; cdr3_aa: CASSLGPGGTYEQYF; cdr3_nt: TGTGCCAGCAGCCTCGGGCCGGGAGGAACCTACGAGCAGTACTTC